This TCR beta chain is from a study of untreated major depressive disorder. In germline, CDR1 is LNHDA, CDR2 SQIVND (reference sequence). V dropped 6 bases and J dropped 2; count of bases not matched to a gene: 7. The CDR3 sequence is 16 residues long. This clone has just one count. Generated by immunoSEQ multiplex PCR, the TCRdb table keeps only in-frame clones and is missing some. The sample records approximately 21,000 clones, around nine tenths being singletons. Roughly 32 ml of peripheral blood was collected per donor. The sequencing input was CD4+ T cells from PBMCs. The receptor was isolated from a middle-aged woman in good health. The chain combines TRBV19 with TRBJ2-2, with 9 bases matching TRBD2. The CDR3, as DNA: TGTGCCAGTAGGTCAACGGGACTAGCCAACACCGGGGAGCTGTTTTTT. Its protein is CASRSTGLANTGELFF.